Sequencing of this T cell receptor (beta chain) was carried out in a study of a mutant IDH1 vaccine in newly diagnosed glioma. Study background: Initiation of the vaccine course occurred 4-6 weeks after radiotherapy alone, or alongside temozolomide cycles. Earlier care involved radiotherapy, temozolomide, or both, and the majority received both. General observations from the study: Vaccine-induced responses were seen in 85% to 95% of patients, spanning several MHC alleles.

TCRdb keeps only in-frame clones here, not all; method: immunoSEQ multiplex PCR. The sample carries about 58,000 clones, about 88% recorded once. As to time point: week 5, during vaccination. Topical imiquimod accompanied each vaccine dose, which consisted of 300 ug of mutant IDH1 20-mer peptide. Astrocytomas that were new, WHO grade 3 or 4, IDH1-mutant and ATRX-lost were present in the donors. Germline lookup yields CDR1 SEHNR and CDR2 FQNEAQ (reference sequence). V gave up 11 bases and J gave up 0 bases, with 13 bases separating them. This CDR3 has 13 amino acids. This clone was detected once. The antigen remains undetermined.

The specimen comprised PBMCs, sampled from a glioma patient whose treatment included an IDH1 peptide vaccine. J is TRBJ1-2 and V is TRBV7-9; weak D call: TRBD1 (5 bases). This TCR derives from a woman aged 45-65 years with glioma. CDR3 bases: TGTGCCGTAGAAGACAGAGCTAACTATGGCTACACCTTC. It translates to CAVEDRANYGYTF.